The present TCR beta chain was sequenced within a study of human T cells and chemical hapten exposure. General study results and limits: The study found that DPC sensitization did not change TCRs above 1 in 1000 frequency. Expanded TCRs were compared with controls, and the expanded TCRs formed significantly more large CDR3 similarity clusters.

The germline V and J ends were trimmed by 5 bases and 2 bases, with 6 bases remaining between them. Per the germline V gene, CDR1 is LNHDA and CDR2 is SQIVND (reference sequence). The CDR3 runs to 12 residues. TCRdb used MiXCR to reprocess the RACE reads, holding one entry per CDR3 protein. The profile shows roughly 30,000 distinct CDR3 sequences, roughly a tenth of them singletons. Sample time point: patch test 2, 6 weeks after DPC sensitization. Treatment specified: therapeutic diphenylcyclopropenone sensitization with weekly scalp DPC. This clonotype is classed as medium-sized (0.01 to 0.1%). Its antigen is undetermined.

The chain combines TRBV19 with TRBJ1-2; D is uncertain. The sequenced sample was whole blood, obtained in connection with sensitization to the hapten diphenylcyclopropenone (DPC). The clonotype originates from a man aged 30 to 39 with alopecia areata. Some clones in this sample may be carry-over from other donors' samples. CDR3 residues: CASSVRNYGYTF. For the CDR3, the DNA is TGTGCCAGTAGTGTAAGAAACTATGGCTACACCTTC.